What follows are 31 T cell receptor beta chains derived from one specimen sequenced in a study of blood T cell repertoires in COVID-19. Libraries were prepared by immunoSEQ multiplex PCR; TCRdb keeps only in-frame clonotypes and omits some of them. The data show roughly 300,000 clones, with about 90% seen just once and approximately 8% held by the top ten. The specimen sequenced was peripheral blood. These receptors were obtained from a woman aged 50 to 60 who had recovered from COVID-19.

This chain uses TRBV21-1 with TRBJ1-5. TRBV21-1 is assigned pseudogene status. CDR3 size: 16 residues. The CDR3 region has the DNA TGTGCCAGCAAACAAGACGGGGATTTTGGCAATCAGCCCCAGCATTTT. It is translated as CASKQDGDFGNQPQHF.

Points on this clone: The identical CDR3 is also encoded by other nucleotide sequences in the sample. The CDR3 coding sequence is TGTGCCAGCAGCGTAGGGGGCTTAGCAGATACGCAGTATTTT. Residues: CASSVGGLADTQYF. The V gene is TRBV9, the J gene TRBJ2-3; possibly TRBD1 for D (5 bases). V was clipped by 0 bases and J by 4 bases, with 9 bases between them. This CDR3 region has 14 residues. CDR1 and CDR2 from the germline V gene are SGDLS and YYNGEE.

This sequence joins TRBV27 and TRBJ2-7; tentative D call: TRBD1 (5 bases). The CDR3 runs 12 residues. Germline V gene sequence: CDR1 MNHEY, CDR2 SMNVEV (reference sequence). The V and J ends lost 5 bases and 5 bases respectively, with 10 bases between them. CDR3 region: CASSPTVHEQYF. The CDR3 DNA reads TGTGCCAGCAGTCCGACAGTCCACGAGCAGTACTTC.

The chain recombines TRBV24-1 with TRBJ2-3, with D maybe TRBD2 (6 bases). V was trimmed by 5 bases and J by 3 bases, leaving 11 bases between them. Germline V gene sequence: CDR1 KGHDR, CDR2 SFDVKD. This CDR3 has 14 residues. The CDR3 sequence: CATSGRETTDTQYF. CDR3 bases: TGTGCCACCAGTGGACGGGAGACGACAGATACGCAGTATTTT.

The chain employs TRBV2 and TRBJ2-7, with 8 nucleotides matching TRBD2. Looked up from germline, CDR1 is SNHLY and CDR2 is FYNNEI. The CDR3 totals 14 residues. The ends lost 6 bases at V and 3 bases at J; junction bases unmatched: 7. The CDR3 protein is CASSTGLGRYEQYF. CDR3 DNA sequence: TGTGCCAGCAGCACGGGACTAGGGCGCTACGAGCAGTACTTC.

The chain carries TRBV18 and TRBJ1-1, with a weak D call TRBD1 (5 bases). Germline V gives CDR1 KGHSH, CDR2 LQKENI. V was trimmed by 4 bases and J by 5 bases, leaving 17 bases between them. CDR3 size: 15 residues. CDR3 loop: CASSQSGRGLTEAFF. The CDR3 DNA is TGTGCCAGCTCACAAAGCGGTCGGGGGTTGACTGAAGCTTTCTTT.

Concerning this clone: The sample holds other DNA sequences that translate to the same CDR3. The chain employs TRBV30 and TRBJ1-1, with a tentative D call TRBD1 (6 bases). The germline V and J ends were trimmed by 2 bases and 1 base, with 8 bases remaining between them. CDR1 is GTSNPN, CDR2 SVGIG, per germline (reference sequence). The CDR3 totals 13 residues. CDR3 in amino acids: CAWSSQGNTEAFF. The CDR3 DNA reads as TGTGCCTGGAGTTCACAGGGGAACACTGAAGCTTTCTTT.

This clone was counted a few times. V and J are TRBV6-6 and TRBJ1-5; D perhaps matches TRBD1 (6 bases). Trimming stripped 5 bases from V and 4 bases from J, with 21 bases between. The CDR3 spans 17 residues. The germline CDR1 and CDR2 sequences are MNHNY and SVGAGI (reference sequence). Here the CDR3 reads CASSPNDGGRGNQPQHF. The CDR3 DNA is TGTGCCAGCAGTCCTAACGACGGGGGGCGAGGGAATCAGCCCCAGCATTTT.

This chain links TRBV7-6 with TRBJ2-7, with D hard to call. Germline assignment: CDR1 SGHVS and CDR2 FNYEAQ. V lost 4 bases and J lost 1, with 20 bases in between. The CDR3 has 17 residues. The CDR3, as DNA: TGTGCCAGCAGCTCTTTACGTGGTCCTGCTAGGTCCTACGAGCAGTACTTC. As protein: CASSSLRGPARSYEQYF. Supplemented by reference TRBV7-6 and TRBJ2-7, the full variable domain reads GAGVSQSPRYKVTKRGQDVALRCDPISGHVSLYWYRQALGQGPEFLTYFNYEAQQDKSGLPNDRFSAERPEGSISTLTIQRTEQRDSAMYRCASSSLRGPARSYEQYFGPGTRLTVT.

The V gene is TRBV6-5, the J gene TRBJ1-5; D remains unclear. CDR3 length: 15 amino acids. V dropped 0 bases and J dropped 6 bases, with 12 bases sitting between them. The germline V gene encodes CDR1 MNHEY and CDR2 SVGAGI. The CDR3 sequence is CASSYSGPAGQPQHF. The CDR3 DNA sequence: TGTGCCAGCAGTTACTCCGGACCTGCGGGTCAGCCCCAGCATTTT.

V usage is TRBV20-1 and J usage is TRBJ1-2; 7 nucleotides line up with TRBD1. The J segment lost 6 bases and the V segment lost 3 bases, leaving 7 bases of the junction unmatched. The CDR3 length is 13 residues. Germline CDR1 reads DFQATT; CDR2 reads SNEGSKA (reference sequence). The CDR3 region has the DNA TGCAGTGCTAGTGACAGGGTTTTCGATGGCTACACCTTC. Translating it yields CSASDRVFDGYTF.

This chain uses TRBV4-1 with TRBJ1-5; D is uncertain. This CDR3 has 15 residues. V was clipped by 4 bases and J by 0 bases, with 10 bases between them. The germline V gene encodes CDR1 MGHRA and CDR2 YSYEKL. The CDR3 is CASSPGVISNQPQHF. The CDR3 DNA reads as TGCGCCAGCAGCCCGGGAGTAATTAGCAATCAGCCCCAGCATTTT.

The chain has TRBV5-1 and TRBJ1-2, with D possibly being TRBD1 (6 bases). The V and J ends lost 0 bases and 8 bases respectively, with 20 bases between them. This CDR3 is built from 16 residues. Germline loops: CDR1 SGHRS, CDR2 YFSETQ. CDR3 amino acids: CASSLAVGQSALGYTF. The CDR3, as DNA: TGCGCCAGCAGCTTGGCAGTAGGACAGTCGGCCTTGGGCTACACCTTC.

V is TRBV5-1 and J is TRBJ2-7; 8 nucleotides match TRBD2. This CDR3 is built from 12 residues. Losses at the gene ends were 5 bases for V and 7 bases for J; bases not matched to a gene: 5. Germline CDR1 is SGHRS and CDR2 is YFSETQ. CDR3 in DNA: TGCGCCAGCAGTACTAGCGGTTGGGAGCAGTACTTC. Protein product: CASSTSGWEQYF.

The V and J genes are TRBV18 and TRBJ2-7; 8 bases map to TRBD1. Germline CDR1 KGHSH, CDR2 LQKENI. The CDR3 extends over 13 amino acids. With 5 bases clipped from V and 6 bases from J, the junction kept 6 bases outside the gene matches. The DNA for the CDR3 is TGTGCCAGCTCAACAAAAGACAGGGGCGAGCAGTACTTC. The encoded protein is CASSTKDRGEQYF.

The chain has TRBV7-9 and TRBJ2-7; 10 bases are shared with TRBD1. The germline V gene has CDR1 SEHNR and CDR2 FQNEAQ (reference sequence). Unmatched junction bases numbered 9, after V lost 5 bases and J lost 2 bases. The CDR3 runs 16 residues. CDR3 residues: CASSGYGTGATYEQYF. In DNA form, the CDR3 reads TGTGCCAGCAGCGGATACGGGACAGGGGCCACCTACGAGCAGTACTTC.

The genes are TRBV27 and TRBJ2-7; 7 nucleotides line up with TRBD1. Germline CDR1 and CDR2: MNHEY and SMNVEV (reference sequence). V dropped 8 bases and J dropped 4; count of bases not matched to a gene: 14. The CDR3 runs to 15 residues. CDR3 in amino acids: CASSPEPGQSYEQYF. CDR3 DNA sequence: TGTGCCAGCTCCCCCGAGCCGGGACAGAGTTACGAGCAGTACTTC.

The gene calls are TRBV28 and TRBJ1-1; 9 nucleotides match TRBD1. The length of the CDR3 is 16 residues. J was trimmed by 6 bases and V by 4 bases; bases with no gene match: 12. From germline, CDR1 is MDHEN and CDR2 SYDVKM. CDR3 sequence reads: CASSSTPGQGRPEAFF. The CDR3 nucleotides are TGTGCCAGCAGTTCTACCCCTGGACAGGGGAGGCCTGAAGCTTTCTTT.

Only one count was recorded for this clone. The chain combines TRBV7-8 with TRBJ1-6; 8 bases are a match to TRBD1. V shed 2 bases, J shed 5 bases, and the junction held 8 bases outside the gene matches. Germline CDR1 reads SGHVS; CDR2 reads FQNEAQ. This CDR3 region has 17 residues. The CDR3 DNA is TGTGCCAGCAGCTTAAGGTCCGGGACAGGAGATAATTCACCCCTCCACTTT. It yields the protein CASSLRSGTGDNSPLHF.

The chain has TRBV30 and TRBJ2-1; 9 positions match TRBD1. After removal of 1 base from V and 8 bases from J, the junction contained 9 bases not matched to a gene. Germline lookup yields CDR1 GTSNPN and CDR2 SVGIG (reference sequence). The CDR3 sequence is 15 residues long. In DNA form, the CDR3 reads TGTGCCTGGAGTGGCGCCCCCGGGACAGGGTATGAGCAGTTCTTC. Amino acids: CAWSGAPGTGYEQFF. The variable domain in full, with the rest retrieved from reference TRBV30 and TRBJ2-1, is SQTIHQWPATLVQPVGSPLSLECTVEGTSNPNLYWYRQAAGRGLQLLFYSVGIGQISSEVPQNLSASRPQDRQFILSSKKLLLSDSGFYLCAWSGAPGTGYEQFFGPGTRLTVL.

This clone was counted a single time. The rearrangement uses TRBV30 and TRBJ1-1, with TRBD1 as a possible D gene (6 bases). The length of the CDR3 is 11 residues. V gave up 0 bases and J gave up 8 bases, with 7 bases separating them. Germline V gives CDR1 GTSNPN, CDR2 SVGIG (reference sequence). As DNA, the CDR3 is TGTGCCTGGAGTGTAGGGGGAGAAGCTTTCTTT. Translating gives CAWSVGGEAFF.

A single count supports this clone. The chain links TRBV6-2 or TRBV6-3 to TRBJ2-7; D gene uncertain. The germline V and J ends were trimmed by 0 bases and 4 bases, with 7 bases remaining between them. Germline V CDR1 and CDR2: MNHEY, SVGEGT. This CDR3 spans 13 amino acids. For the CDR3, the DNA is TGTGCCAGCAGTTACTCGACTGAGTACGAGCAGTACTTC. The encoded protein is CASSYSTEYEQYF.

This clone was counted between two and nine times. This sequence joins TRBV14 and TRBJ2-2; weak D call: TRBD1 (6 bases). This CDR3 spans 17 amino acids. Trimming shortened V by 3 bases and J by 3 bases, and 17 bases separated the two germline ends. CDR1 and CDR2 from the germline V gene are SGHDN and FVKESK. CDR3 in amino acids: CASSQGNRVVDTGELFF. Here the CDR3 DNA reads TGTGCCAGCAGCCAGGGAAACAGGGTGGTGGACACCGGGGAGCTGTTTTTT. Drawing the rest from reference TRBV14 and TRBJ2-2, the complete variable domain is EAGVTQFPSHSVIEKGQTVTLRCDPISGHDNLYWYRRVMGKEIKFLLHFVKESKQDESGMPNNRFLAERTGGTYSTLKVQPAELEDSGVYFCASSQGNRVVDTGELFFGEGSRLTVL.

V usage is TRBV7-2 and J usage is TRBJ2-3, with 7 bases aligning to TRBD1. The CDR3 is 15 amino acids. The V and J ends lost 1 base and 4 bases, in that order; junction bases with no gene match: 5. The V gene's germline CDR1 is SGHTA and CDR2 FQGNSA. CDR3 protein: CASSLGRGSPDTQYF. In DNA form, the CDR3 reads TGTGCCAGCAGCTTAGGCAGGGGGTCCCCAGATACGCAGTATTTT.

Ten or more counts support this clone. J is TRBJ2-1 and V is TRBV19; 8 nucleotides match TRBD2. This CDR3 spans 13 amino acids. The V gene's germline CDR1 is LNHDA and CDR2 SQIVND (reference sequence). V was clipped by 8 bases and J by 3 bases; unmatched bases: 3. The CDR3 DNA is TGTGCCAGTCAGGGACTAGTCTACAATGAGCAGTTCTTC. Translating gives CASQGLVYNEQFF.

The CDR3 region is CASSRGENTEAFF. CDR3 in DNA: TGTGCCAGCTCTCGGGGGGAGAACACTGAAGCTTTCTTT. This chain joins TRBV18 and TRBJ1-1; the D gene is possibly TRBD1 (5 bases). The germline V gene encodes CDR1 KGHSH and CDR2 LQKENI. Trimming took 6 bases from V and 1 from J, leaving 9 bases between them. CDR3 length: 13 residues.

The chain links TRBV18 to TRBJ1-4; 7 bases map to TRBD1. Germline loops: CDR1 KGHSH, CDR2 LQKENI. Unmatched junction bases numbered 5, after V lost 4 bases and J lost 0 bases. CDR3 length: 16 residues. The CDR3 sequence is CASSLRQGATNEKLFF. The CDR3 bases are TGTGCCAGCTCACTTCGACAGGGCGCAACTAATGAAAAACTGTTTTTT.

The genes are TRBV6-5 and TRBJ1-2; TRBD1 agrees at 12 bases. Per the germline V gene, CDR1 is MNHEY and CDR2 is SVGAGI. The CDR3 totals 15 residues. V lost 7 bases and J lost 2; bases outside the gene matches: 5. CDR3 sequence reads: CASKTGTGGNYGYTF. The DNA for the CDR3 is TGTGCCAGCAAAACCGGGACAGGGGGCAACTATGGCTACACCTTC.

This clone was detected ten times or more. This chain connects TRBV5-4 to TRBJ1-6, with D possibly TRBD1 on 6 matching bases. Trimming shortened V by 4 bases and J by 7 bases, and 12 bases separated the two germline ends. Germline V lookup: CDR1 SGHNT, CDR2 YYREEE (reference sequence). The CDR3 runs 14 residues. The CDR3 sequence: CASSRDRNNSPLHF. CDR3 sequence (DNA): TGTGCCAGCAGCCGAGACAGGAACAATTCACCCCTCCACTTT.

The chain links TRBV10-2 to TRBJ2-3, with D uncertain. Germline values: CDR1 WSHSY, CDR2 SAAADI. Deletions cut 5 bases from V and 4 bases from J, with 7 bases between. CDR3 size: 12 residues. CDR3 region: CASSHGADTQYF. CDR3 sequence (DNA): TGCGCCAGCAGTCACGGTGCAGATACGCAGTATTTT.

The CDR3 sequence: CASSRDRGGQPQHF. Here the CDR3 DNA reads TGTGCCAGCAGTCGTGACAGGGGGGGTCAGCCCCAGCATTTT. V usage is TRBV6-6 and J usage is TRBJ1-5; 9 bases agree with TRBD1. The CDR3 contains 14 residues. V shed 5 bases and J 6 bases; nucleotides not matched to a gene: 5. Germline assignment: CDR1 MNHNY and CDR2 SVGAGI (reference sequence).